These 16 T cell receptor beta chains came from one sample sequenced in a study of T-cell memory formation after mild COVID-19. Via MiXCR, TCRdb re-called the 5' RACE reads, giving one row per CDR3 protein. The sample contains about 270,000 distinct CDR3 sequences, 15% to 20% of which appear only once. Sequences were obtained from PBMCs or a T cell subset sorted from them (not recorded which). The source of these receptors is a man aged 18 to 35 who had mild COVID-19 (a few samples of this study predate the infection). Cell type and time point are not known.

This rearrangement joins TRBV5-1 to TRBJ1-1; the D gene is possibly TRBD1 (6 bases). Germline lookup yields CDR1 SGHRS and CDR2 YFSETQ. The V gene lost 4 bases and the J gene lost 5 bases, with 12 bases spanning the gap. The CDR3 covers 13 residues. As DNA, the CDR3 is TGCGCCAGCAGCGACCAAGGGGGGACTGAAGCTTTCTTT. Residues: CASSDQGGTEAFF.

The V gene is TRBV7-2, the J gene TRBJ2-1, with 9 bases that match TRBD2. Looked up from germline, CDR1 is SGHTA and CDR2 is FQGNSA. Germline trimming cut 4 bases from V and 9 bases from J; bases unmatched to any gene: 13. The CDR3 has 16 amino acids. The CDR3 sequence is CASSSGLASGESEQFF. CDR3 DNA sequence: TGTGCCAGCAGCTCGGGCTTGGCTAGCGGGGAAAGTGAGCAGTTCTTC.

This chain connects TRBV4-3 to TRBJ2-2, with D possibly matching TRBD2 (7 bases). In germline, CDR1 is LGHNA, CDR2 YSLEER. This CDR3 region has 16 residues. V lost 3 bases to trimming and J lost 4 bases, with 15 bases between them. The CDR3, as DNA: TGCGCCAGCAGCCACCGGGGGGCGTTCCCCACCGGGGAGCTGTTTTTT. It encodes CASSHRGAFPTGELFF.

The CDR3, as DNA: TGTGCCAGCAGTTCCGCCGGGAACAGGGAGCAGTTCTTC. Its translation: CASSSAGNREQFF. The genes are TRBV27 and TRBJ2-1; D may match TRBD1 or TRBD2 (5 bases each). The V end lost 4 bases, the J end lost 10 bases, and 14 bases lay between the germline ends. CDR1 is MNHEY, CDR2 SMNVEV, per germline (reference sequence). This CDR3 contains 13 residues.

The V and J genes are TRBV6-5 and TRBJ2-1; D tentatively reads TRBD1 or TRBD2 (5 bases each). CDR3 length: 13 residues. V was shortened by 0 bases and J by 7 bases, with 7 bases between the two germline ends. Germline CDR1 MNHEY, CDR2 SVGAGI. The CDR3 sequence: CASSYSWGNEQFF. The CDR3, as DNA: TGTGCCAGCAGTTACTCGTGGGGGAATGAGCAGTTCTTC.

There are a few counts of this clonotype. Compared with germline, one end of the junction differs, possibly owing to a read error. The chain employs TRBV29-1 and TRBJ2-3, with D perhaps TRBD1 or TRBD2 (5 bases each). CDR1 SQVTM and CDR2 ANQGSEA come from the germline V gene. CDR3 length equals 11 residues. CDR3 amino acids: CSVELRGAGAF. DNA of the CDR3: TGCAGCGTTGAATTAAGAGGGGCCGGAGCATTT.

A few counts support this clonotype. In DNA, the CDR3 is TGTGCCAGCAGTTACGGTGGGCCGGACACAGATACGCAGTATTTT. It encodes CASSYGGPDTDTQYF. The chain has TRBV6-5 and TRBJ2-3; D uncertain. Trimming took 2 bases from V and 2 from J, leaving 11 bases between them. Germline lookup yields CDR1 MNHEY and CDR2 SVGAGI. The CDR3 loop spans 15 amino acids.

The chain employs TRBV9 and TRBJ2-1; D unclear. This CDR3 has 12 residues. Trimming pared 0 bases from V and 6 bases from J, leaving 4 bases between. CDR1 SGDLS and CDR2 YYNGEE come from the germline V gene. CDR3 in amino acids: CASSVGVNEQFF. The CDR3 bases are TGTGCCAGCAGCGTAGGAGTCAATGAGCAGTTCTTC.

The chain combines TRBV12-3 or TRBV12-4 with TRBJ2-2; D remains ambiguous. V was trimmed by 7 bases and J by 1 base, leaving 13 bases between them. CDR3 length: 15 residues. The CDR3 loop reads CASTARTENTGELFF. CDR3 sequence (DNA): TGTGCCAGCACGGCCCGGACGGAGAACACCGGGGAGCTGTTTTTT.

This clonotype was detected a few times. V gene TRBV5-1 combines with J gene TRBJ1-2; the D is unclear. The V end was cut by 0 bases, the J end by 2 bases, with 8 bases between. The germline V gene encodes CDR1 SGHRS and CDR2 YFSETQ. The CDR3 loop spans 14 amino acids. The CDR3 nucleotides are TGCGCCAGCAGCTTGGAAGCCAGAAACTATGGCTACACCTTC. Amino acids: CASSLEARNYGYTF.

This clonotype was seen a handful of times. The chain recombines TRBV9 with TRBJ2-1; D may be TRBD2 (7 bases). CDR3 length: 17 amino acids. The germline V gene encodes CDR1 SGDLS and CDR2 YYNGEE. The germline V and J ends were trimmed by 0 bases and 0 bases, with 13 bases remaining between them. Here the CDR3 reads CASSVGGGAGSYNEQFF. The CDR3 DNA follows: TGTGCCAGCAGCGTAGGTGGGGGGGCTGGCTCCTACAATGAGCAGTTCTTC.

In its sample, this clonotype was seen a few times. This chain connects TRBV7-7 to TRBJ1-1; D unresolved. The CDR3 covers 13 residues. CDR1 is SSHAT and CDR2 is FNYEAQ in the germline V gene (reference sequence). V was cut by 5 bases and J by 4 bases, with 11 bases left in between. CDR3 protein: CASSPGPTTEAFF. CDR3 DNA: TGTGCCAGCAGCCCCGGACCGACCACTGAAGCTTTCTTT.

Only a few counts were recorded for this clonotype. The chain joins TRBV4-1 to TRBJ1-1; D might be TRBD1 (5 bases). CDR3 size: 15 residues. Germline V CDR1 and CDR2: MGHRA, YSYEKL. V lost 1 base and J lost 4, with 13 bases in between. The CDR3 is CASSQGEGRGTEAFF. DNA for the CDR3: TGCGCCAGCAGCCAAGGGGAGGGGAGAGGCACTGAAGCTTTCTTT.

J is TRBJ1-2 and V is TRBV6-5; 8 bases fit TRBD1. There are 15 residues in the CDR3. Per germline, CDR1 MNHEY and CDR2 SVGAGI. The V gene end was trimmed by 1 base and the J gene end by 5 bases; junction bases not matched to a gene: 6. In nucleotides, the CDR3 is TGTGCCAGCAGTTACTTGGCAGGGGGCGGGTATGGCTACACCTTC. As protein: CASSYLAGGGYGYTF.

The rearrangement joins TRBV20-1 to TRBJ2-5; 11 positions agree with TRBD2. The CDR3 has 15 residues. Germline trimming cut 4 bases from V and 6 bases from J; bases unmatched to any gene: 10. The V gene's germline CDR1 is DFQATT and CDR2 SNEGSKA (reference sequence). DNA of the CDR3: TGCAGTGCTATCGGTAGCGGGGGGGCCGTAAAGACCCAGTACTTC. It translates to CSAIGSGGAVKTQYF.

This clonotype was detected a few times. This sequence joins TRBV6-6 and TRBJ2-1; 12 nucleotides agree with TRBD2. The CDR3 has 15 amino acids. The trim removed 4 bases at V and 4 bases at J, leaving 2 bases unmatched. CDR1 and CDR2 from the germline V gene are MNHNY and SVGAGI (reference sequence). The CDR3 DNA follows: TGTGCCAGCAGTTGGGGGACTAGCGGGTACAATGAGCAGTTCTTC. Translating it yields CASSWGTSGYNEQFF.